A selection of T cell receptor beta chains follows, all from one sample in a study of T cell responses to AZD1222 COVID-19 vaccine. Only in-frame clones appear in the TCRdb table, and some are missing; sequencing was by immunoSEQ multiplex PCR. The data hold 110,000 to 150,000 clones, with 80% to 95% observed a single time. The input for sequencing was peripheral blood, taken on day 0 of AZD1222 vaccination. Receptors were obtained from an adult in good health. Both conserved end residues are trimmed from each CDR3.

j_call v_call cdr3_aa
TRBJ1-6 TRBV7-9 ASNPGQGYNSPLH
TRBJ1-4 TRBV5-4 ASSPRQGENEKLF
TRBJ2-7 TRBV27 ASSLTEAGDRYEQY
TRBJ1-6 TRBV27 ASSLSPGAHNSPLH
TRBJ2-3 TRBV29-1 SVRDRTDTQY
TRBJ1-3 TRBV5-1 ASSLGDRAPGNTIY
TRBJ1-6 TRBV4-1 ASSQGLRAGSPLH
TRBJ2-5 TRBV7-2 ASSPWRAGETQY
TRBJ1-4 TRBV9 ASSVDGRLNEKLF
TRBJ2-7 TRBV5-1 ASSLSGTSGGEQY
TRBJ1-4 TRBV7-9 ASSFLSNEKLF
TRBJ1-2 TRBV24-1 ATSDLEGFGDYGYT
TRBJ1-3 TRBV7-9 ASQRRRSGQGHSGNTIY
TRBJ2-7 TRBV4-2 ASSQTGTSGRYSYEQY
TRBJ2-7 TRBV2 ASRWAGTGGGGSALEQY
TRBJ1-2 TRBV25-1 ASSEGTKTDGGYT
TRBJ1-1 TRBV2 ASSDNRGDTEAF
TRBJ2-2 TRBV7-3 ASSPAPGELF
TRBJ1-3 TRBV12-3/TRBV12-4 ASQSMPGNTIY
TRBJ1-6 TRBV6-6 ASIGGHKGNLMALH
TRBJ2-5 TRBV5-1 ASSPGMGGANQETQY
TRBJ1-1 TRBV10-2 ASSEDSRTEAF
TRBJ1-2 TRBV7-9 ASSDTPRASYGYT
TRBJ1-3 TRBV30 AWDRPGNTIY
TRBJ2-7 TRBV10-3 AISERATQGEQY
TRBJ1-2 TRBV7-2 ASSLKSSWTGGFYGYT
TRBJ1-2 TRBV5-5 ASSYSSDYGYT
TRBJ1-4 TRBV7-3 ASSSQGVKGEKLF
TRBJ2-7 TRBV3-1/TRBV3-2 ASSQDTQTAYEQY
TRBJ2-7 TRBV7-9 ASSLVGQGLREQY
TRBJ1-1 TRBV2 ASTPDRSIEAF
TRBJ2-7 TRBV2 ASSGTGQPYEQY
TRBJ1-1 TRBV19 ASGKTVNTEAF
TRBJ2-7 TRBV7-6 ASSQARGDSSYEQY
TRBJ2-3 TRBV5-4 ASSLDGGGRDTQY
TRBJ1-5 TRBV10-1 ASSEPDPWTGDRRHSNQPQH
TRBJ1-2 TRBV28 ASGNRPGEFDYGYT
TRBJ2-3 TRBV30 AWSGGVGADTQY
TRBJ1-1 TRBV19 ASSPGTANTEAF
TRBJ2-2 TRBV18 ASSPKLPNTGELF
TRBJ2-1 TRBV6-2/TRBV6-3 ASSPQANEQF
TRBJ1-2 TRBV9 ASSPQGANYGYT
TRBJ2-7 TRBV5-1 ASSSNADRDEQY
TRBJ1-1 TRBV12-3/TRBV12-4 ASSTGLYTEAF
TRBJ1-1 TRBV19 ASRSNSLGQGDTEAF
TRBJ1-1 TRBV10-2 ASSARTEGAF